This T cell receptor beta chain was retrieved from a study of Graves' ophthalmopathy and Graves' hyperthyroidism. RNA served as the template for amplifying TCR beta CDR3 regions. After a first-round RT-PCR with HTBI primers, a second-round multiplex PCR was run. Via MiXCR, TCRdb re-called the multiplex PCR reads, giving one row per CDR3 protein. The sample lists under 350,000 distinct CDR3 sequences, roughly 15% occurring once. The CDR3 contains 12 residues. Per the germline V gene, CDR1 is SGHTA and CDR2 is FQGNSA. Trimming took off 4 bases at V and 5 bases at J, with 8 bases between the two ends. The chain uses TRBV7-2 and TRBJ2-5; TRBD2 might be the D (5 bases). The sample taken for sequencing was peripheral blood. The sequence was obtained from an adult man with Graves' ophthalmopathy. CDR3: CASSSREETQYF. The DNA for the CDR3 is TGTGCCAGCAGCTCTAGGGAGGAGACCCAGTACTTC.